This TCR beta chain appears in the sequencing data of a study of blood T cell repertoires in COVID-19. On the study more broadly: Donors in the United States, Italy and Spain gave samples during acute or convalescent COVID-19.

Per the original data handling: Researchers report that nucleated cell counts were estimated from reference gene primer amplification. The method was immunoSEQ multiplex PCR; TCRdb's version includes in-frame clones alone and lacks a portion of them. The DNA gave D and trimming, while V, J and clone size come from that table. The table has some 190,000 clones, 85% to 90% seen once. CDR1 and CDR2 (germline): KGHDR, SFDVKD. This CDR3 spans 14 amino acids. V trimming: 8 bases; J trimming: 3 bases; junction bases outside the gene matches: 3. The source of this sequence is a woman aged 60-75 years with acute or convalescent COVID-19. The source material was peripheral blood. This chain links TRBV24-1 with TRBJ2-2, with 9 bases identical to TRBD1. The CDR3 here is CATTGTGHTGELFF. The CDR3 DNA is TGTGCCACCACTGGGACAGGGCACACCGGGGAGCTGTTTTTT.